These T cell receptor beta chains were read from a single sample in a study of regulatory T cells in long-lasting Graves disease. TCRdb used MiXCR to reprocess the multiplex PCR reads, holding one entry per CDR3 protein. Among roughly 420,000 distinct CDR3 sequences listed, less than 20% were seen once. The sequencing here drew on peripheral blood mononuclear cells (PBMCs), taken at new diagnosis, from a patient treated with antithyroid drugs. The source is a female donor with Graves disease. CDR3s include the opening cysteine and the closing phenylalanine or tryptophan. The D gene is left open where the match is weak. Not every row has a clone size; where given, it reads once, few, many or a size class.

J gene	clone size	D gene	V gene	CDR3 DNA	CDR3 protein
TRBJ2-3	-	-	TRBV11-2	TGTGCCAGCAGCAGTACAGGGCACCTCACAGATACGCAGTATTTT	CASSSTGHLTDTQYF
TRBJ1-1	-	TRBD1	TRBV5-6	TGTGCCAGCAGCATGGACAGGGGAGAGAACACTGAAGCTTTCTTT	CASSMDRGENTEAFF
TRBJ2-3	many	TRBD2	TRBV5-1	TGCGCCAGCAGCTTGGGGACTAGCCCAGATACGCAGTATTTT	CASSLGTSPDTQYF
TRBJ2-2	many	-	TRBV28	TGTGCCAGCAGCGAGGCGGGGAAGGTCACCGGGGAGCTGTTTTTT	CASSEAGKVTGELFF
TRBJ1-4	many	TRBD1	TRBV10-1	TGCGCCAGCTTCCTCCGGGACAGGGGGCGAGGAAAAGGTGAAAAACTGTTTTTT	CASFLRDRGRGKGEKLFF
TRBJ2-7	many	-	TRBV2	TGTGCCAGCAGATATCCCTCTAGCGAATTCTACGAGCAGTACTTC	CASRYPSSEFYEQYF
TRBJ1-1	-	-	TRBV19	TGTGCCAGTAGGAAGGGGGGGAACACTGAAGCTTTCTTT	CASRKGGNTEAFF
TRBJ2-1	many	-	TRBV6-5	TGTGCCAGCAGTTACTCGAAGCCGGGCCGGGATGAGCAGTTCTTC	CASSYSKPGRDEQFF
TRBJ2-5	-	-	TRBV7-9	TGTGCCAGCAGGCCCACAGGGAAGGAGACCCAGTACTTC	CASRPTGKETQYF
TRBJ1-1	many	-	TRBV29-1	TGCAGCGTTGGTTGGTCGGCGAACACTGAAGCTTTCTTT	CSVGWSANTEAFF
TRBJ2-2	many	-	TRBV20-1	TGCAGTGCCCCCCGCTCGGACCCCTACACCGGGGAGCTGTTTTTT	CSAPRSDPYTGELFF
TRBJ2-1	many	TRBD2	TRBV24-1	TGTGCCACCAGTGTGCCCCTAGCGGGTGGCTCCTACAATGAGCAGTTCTTC	CATSVPLAGGSYNEQFF
TRBJ2-1	many	TRBD1	TRBV12-3/TRBV12-4	TGTGCCAGCAGTTCTACGGACAGGGGCTATGAGCAGTTCTTC	CASSSTDRGYEQFF
TRBJ1-1	many	-	TRBV27	TGTGCCAGCAGTTTAAGCGCAGTATCTGAAGCTTTCTTT	CASSLSAVSEAFF
TRBJ2-7	-	TRBD1	TRBV6-2/TRBV6-3	TGTGCCAGCAGTCGGGACAGGGTCGACGAGCAGTACTTC	CASSRDRVDEQYF
TRBJ1-5	few	TRBD1	TRBV12-3/TRBV12-4	TGTGCCTCGGGGGACAGGAACAATCAGCCCCAGCATTTT	CASGDRNNQPQHF
TRBJ2-2	many	TRBD2	TRBV6-5	TGTGCCAGCAGTTACACCCCAGGGAGGGCGGGCACCGGGGAGCTGTTTTTT	CASSYTPGRAGTGELFF
TRBJ2-1	many	-	TRBV7-3	TGTGCCAGCAGCTTTAACGGTGGATACAATGAGCAGTTCTTC	CASSFNGGYNEQFF